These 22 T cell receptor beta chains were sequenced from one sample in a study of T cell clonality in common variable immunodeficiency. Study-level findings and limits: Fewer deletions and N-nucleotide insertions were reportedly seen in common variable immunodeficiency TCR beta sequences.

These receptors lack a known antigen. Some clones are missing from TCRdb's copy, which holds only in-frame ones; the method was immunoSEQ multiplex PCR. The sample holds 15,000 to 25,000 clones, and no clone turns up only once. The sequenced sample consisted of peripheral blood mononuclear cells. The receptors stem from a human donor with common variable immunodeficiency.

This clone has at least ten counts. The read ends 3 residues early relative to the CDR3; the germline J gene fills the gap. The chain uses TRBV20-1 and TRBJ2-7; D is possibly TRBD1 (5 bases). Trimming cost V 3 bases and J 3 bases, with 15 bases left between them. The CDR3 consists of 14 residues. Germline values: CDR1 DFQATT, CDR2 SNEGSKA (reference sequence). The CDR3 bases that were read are TGCAGTGCTAGTCAGTCTGGTAGGGGCTACGAG. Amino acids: CSASQSGRGYE. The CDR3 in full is CSASQSGRGYEQYF.

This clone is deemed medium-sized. The CDR3 DNA, read in part, is TGCAGCGCCCGGACAGGGGCTAACTATGGC. Translated, it gives CSARTGANYG. The whole CDR3 sequence is CSARTGANYGYTF. The chain has TRBV29-1 and TRBJ1-2, with 9 bases lining up with TRBD1. The read gets to within 3 residues of the CDR3 end, and the germline J gene fills in the rest. After removal of 7 bases from V and 0 bases from J, the junction contained 3 bases not matched to a gene. Germline CDR1 reads SQVTM; CDR2 reads ANQGSEA. This CDR3 region has 13 residues.

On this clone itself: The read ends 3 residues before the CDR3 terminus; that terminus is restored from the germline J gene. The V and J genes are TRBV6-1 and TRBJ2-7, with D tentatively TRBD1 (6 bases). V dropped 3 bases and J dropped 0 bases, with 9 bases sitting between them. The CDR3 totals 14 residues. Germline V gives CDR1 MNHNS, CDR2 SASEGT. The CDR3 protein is CASSDQGNSYEQYF. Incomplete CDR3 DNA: TGTGCCAGCAGTGATCAGGGGAACTCCTACGAG.

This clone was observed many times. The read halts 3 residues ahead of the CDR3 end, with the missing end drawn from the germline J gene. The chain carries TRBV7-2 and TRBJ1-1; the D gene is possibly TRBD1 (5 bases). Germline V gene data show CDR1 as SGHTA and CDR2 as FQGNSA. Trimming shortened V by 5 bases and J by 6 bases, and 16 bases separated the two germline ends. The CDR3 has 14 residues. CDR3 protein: CASSPRWGGSEAFF. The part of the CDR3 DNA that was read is TGTGCCAGCAGCCCTAGATGGGGGGGTTCTGAA.

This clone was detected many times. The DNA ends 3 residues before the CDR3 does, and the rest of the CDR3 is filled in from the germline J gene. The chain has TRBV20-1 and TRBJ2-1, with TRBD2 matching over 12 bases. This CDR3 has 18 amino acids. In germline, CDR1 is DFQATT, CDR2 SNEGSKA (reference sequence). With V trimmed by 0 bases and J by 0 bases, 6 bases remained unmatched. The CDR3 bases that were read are TGCAGTGCTAGAGATTCTGTGACTAGCGGGAGCTCCTACAATGAG. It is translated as CSARDSVTSGSSYNE. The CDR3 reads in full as CSARDSVTSGSSYNEQFF.

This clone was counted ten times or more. The sequenced part of the CDR3 DNA is TGTGCCAGCAGCGTACAGGGATCGATATCTGGAAACACC. Its protein is CASSVQGSISGNT. The complete CDR3 protein is CASSVQGSISGNTIYF. The genes are TRBV9 and TRBJ1-3; D possibly corresponds to TRBD1 (5 bases). The CDR3 goes on 3 residues after the read ends, and that part is filled in from the germline J gene. Germline loops: CDR1 SGDLS, CDR2 YYNGEE. The V end was cut by 1 base, the J end by 1 base, with 12 bases between. The CDR3 totals 16 residues.

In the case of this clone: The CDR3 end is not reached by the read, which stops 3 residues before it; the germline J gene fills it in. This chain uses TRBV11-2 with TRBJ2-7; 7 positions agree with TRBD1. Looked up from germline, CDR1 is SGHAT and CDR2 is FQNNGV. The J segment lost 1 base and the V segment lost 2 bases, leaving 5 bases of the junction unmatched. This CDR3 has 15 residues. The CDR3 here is CASSLQGGASYEQYF. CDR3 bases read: TGTGCCAGCAGCTTACAAGGGGGCGCTTCCTACGAG.

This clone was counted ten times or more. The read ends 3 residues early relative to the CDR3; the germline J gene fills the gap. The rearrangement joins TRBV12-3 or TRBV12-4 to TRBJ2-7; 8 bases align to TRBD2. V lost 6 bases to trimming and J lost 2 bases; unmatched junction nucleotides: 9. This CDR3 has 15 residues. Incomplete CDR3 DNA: TGTGCCAGCAGCCCACTAGCGGCTGGGCCCTACGAG. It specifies CASSPLAAGPYE. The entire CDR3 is CASSPLAAGPYEQYF.

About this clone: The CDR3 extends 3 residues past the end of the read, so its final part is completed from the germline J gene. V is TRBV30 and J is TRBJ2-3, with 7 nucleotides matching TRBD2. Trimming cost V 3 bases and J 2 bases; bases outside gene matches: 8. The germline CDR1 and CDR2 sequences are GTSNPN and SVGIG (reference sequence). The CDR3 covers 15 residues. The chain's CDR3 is CAWSALARPTDTQYF. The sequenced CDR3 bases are TGTGCCTGGAGCGCACTAGCGCGGCCCACAGATACG.

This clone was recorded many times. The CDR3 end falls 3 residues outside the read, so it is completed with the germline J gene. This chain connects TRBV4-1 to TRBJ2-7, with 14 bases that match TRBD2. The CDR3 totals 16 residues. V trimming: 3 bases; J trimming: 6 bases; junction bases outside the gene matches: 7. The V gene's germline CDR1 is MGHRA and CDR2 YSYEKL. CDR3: CASSQATSGREREQYF. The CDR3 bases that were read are TGCGCCAGCAGCCAGGCGACTAGCGGGAGGGAGCGCGAG.

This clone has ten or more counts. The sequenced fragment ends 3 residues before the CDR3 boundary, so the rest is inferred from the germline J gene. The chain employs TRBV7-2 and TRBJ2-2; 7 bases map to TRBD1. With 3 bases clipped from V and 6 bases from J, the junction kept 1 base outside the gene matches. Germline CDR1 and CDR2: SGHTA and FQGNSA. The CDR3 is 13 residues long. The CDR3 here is CASSFQGAGELFF. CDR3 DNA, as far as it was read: TGTGCCAGCAGCTTCCAGGGGGCCGGGGAG.

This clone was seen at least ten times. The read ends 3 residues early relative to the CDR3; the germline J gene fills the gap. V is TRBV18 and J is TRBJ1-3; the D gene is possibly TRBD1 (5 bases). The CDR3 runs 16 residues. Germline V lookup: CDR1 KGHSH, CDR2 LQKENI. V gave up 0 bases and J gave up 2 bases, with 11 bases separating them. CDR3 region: CASSPPWGRAGNTIYF. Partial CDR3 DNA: TGTGCCAGCTCACCACCCTGGGGCAGGGCTGGAAACACC.

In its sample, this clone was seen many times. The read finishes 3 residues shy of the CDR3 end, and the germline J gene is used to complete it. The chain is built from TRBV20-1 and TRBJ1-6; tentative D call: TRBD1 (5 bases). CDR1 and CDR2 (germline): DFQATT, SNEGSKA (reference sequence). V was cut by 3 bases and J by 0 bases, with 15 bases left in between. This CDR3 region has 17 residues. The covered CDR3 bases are TGCAGTGCTAGGGGGGGGGTGGGGAGCTCCTATAATTCACCC. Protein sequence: CSARGGVGSSYNSP. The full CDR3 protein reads CSARGGVGSSYNSPLHF.

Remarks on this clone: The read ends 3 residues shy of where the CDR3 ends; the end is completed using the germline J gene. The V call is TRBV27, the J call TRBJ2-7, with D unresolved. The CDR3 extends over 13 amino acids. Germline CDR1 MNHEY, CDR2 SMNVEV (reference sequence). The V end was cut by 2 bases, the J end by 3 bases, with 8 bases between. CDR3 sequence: CASSLMISYEQYF. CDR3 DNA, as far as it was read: TGTGCCAGCAGTTTAATGATCAGCTACGAG.

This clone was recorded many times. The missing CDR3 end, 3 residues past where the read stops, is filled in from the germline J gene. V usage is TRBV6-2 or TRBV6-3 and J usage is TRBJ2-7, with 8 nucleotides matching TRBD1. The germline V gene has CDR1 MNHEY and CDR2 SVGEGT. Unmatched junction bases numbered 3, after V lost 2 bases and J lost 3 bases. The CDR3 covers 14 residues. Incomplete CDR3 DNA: TGTGCCAGCAGTTACCTAACAGGGGGCTACGAG. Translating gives CASSYLTGGYE. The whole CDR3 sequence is CASSYLTGGYEQYF.

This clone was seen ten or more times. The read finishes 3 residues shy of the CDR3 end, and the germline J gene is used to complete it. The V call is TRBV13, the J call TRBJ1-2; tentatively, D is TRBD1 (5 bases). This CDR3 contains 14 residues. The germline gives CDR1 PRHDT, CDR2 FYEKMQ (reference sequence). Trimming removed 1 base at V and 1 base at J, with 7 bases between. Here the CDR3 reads CASSLAGLNYGYTF. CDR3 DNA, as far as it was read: TGTGCCAGCAGCTTAGCAGGGCTTAACTATGGC.

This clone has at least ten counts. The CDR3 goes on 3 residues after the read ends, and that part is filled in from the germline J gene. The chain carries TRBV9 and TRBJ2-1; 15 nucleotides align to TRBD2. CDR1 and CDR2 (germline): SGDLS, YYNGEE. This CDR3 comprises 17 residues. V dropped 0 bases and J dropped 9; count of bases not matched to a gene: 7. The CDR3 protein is CASSVVGLAGGSGEQFF. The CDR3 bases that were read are TGTGCCAGCAGCGTAGTGGGACTAGCGGGAGGAAGCGGTGAG.

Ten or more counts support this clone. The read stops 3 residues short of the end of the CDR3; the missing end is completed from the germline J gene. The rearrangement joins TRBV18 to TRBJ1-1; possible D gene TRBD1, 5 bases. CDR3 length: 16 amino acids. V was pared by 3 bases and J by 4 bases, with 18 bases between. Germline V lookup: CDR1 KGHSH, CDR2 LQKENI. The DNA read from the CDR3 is TGTGCCAGCTCACCGGGAATGGGGGGACGAGGCACTGAA. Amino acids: CASSPGMGGRGTE. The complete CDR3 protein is CASSPGMGGRGTEAFF.

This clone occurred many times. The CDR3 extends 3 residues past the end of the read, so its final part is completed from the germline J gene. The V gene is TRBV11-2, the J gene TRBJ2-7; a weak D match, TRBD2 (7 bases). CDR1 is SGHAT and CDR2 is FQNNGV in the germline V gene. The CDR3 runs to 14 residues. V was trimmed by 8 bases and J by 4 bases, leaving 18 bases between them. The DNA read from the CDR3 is TGTGCCAGCGGAAAAAGGGGGAGGGGGTACGAG. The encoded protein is CASGKRGRGYE. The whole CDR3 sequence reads CASGKRGRGYEQYF.

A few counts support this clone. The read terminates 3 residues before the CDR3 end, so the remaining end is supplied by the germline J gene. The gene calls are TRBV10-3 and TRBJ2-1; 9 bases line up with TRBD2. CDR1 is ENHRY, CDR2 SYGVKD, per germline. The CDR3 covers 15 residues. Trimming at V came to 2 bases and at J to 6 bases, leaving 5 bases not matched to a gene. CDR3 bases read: TGTGCCATCAGTGAGGGACTAGCGCGCGCCAATGAG. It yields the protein CAISEGLARANE. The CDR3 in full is CAISEGLARANEQFF.

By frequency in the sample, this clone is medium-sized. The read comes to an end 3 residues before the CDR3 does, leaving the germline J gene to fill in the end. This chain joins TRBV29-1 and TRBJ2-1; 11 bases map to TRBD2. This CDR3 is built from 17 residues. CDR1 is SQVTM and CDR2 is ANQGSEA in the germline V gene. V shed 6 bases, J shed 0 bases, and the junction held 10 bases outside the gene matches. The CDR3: CSVVLAGVLSSYNEQFF. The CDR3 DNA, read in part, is TGCAGCGTGGTACTAGCGGGAGTCCTCAGCTCCTACAATGAG.

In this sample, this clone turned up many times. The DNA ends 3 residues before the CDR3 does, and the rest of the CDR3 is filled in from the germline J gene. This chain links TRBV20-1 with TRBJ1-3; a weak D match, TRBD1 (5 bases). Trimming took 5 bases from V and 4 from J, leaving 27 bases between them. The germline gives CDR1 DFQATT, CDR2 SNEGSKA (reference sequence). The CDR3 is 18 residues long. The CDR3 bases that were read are TGCAGTGCTCACCTCGGGTGGGAGGGGAGTAATCTCGGAAACACC. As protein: CSAHLGWEGSNLGNT. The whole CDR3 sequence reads CSAHLGWEGSNLGNTIYF.